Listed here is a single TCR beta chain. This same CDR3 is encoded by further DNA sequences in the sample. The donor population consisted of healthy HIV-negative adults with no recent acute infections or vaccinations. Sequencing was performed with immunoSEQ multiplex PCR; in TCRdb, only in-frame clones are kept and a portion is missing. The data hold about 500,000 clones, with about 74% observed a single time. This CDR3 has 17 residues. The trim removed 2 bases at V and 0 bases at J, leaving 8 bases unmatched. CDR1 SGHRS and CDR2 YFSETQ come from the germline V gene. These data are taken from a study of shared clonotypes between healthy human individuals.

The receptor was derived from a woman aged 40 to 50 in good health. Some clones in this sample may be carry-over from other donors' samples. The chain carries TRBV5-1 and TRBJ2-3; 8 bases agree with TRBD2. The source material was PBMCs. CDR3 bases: TGCGCCAGCAGCTTTGGAACCGGGACTAGAAGCACAGATACGCAGTATTTT. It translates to CASSFGTGTRSTDTQYF. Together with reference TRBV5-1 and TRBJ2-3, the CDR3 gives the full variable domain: KAGVTQTPRYLIKTRGQQVTLSCSPISGHRSVSWYQQTPGQGLQFLFEYFSETQRNKGNFPGRFSGRQFSNSRSEMNVSTLELGDSALYLCASSFGTGTRSTDTQYFGPGTRLTVL.